This is a list of T cell receptor beta chains from one sample in a study of blood T cell repertoires in COVID-19. Measured with immunoSEQ multiplex PCR; TCRdb has only the in-frame clones, and not every one. The sample has about 150,000 clones, 75% to 90% seen once. Sequences were obtained from peripheral blood. The receptors come from a man in his sixties with acute or convalescent COVID-19. CDR3s include the opening cysteine and the closing phenylalanine or tryptophan. D genes are given only for firm matches. Size is stated for part of the rows, as once, few or many counts, or as a class when the clone is expanded.

D gene: TRBD1; clone size: .; J gene: TRBJ2-4; V gene: TRBV2; CDR3 protein: CASRDGTGGAKNIQYF; CDR3 DNA: TGTGCCAGCAGAGACGGGACAGGGGGGGCAAAAAACATTCAGTACTTC
D gene: .; clone size: .; J gene: TRBJ2-5; V gene: TRBV5-1; CDR3 protein: CASSMAPQGGRETQYF; CDR3 DNA: TGCGCCAGCAGCATGGCACCACAGGGCGGAAGAGAGACCCAGTACTTC
D gene: .; clone size: .; J gene: TRBJ2-4; V gene: TRBV2; CDR3 protein: CASVRLVAAKNIQYF; CDR3 DNA: TGTGCCAGCGTCCGACTAGTAGCGGCCAAAAACATTCAGTACTTC
D gene: TRBD1; clone size: .; J gene: TRBJ1-2; V gene: TRBV15; CDR3 protein: CATSRDREGYTF; CDR3 DNA: TGTGCCACCAGCAGGGACAGGGAAGGCTACACCTTC
D gene: .; clone size: .; J gene: TRBJ1-6; V gene: TRBV7-9; CDR3 protein: CASSLGSAYNSPLHF; CDR3 DNA: TGTGCCAGCAGCTTAGGATCAGCCTATAATTCACCCCTCCACTTT
D gene: TRBD2; clone size: .; J gene: TRBJ2-2; V gene: TRBV7-2; CDR3 protein: CASSLELAGVAGGELFF; CDR3 DNA: TGTGCCAGCAGCTTAGAACTAGCGGGGGTCGCGGGAGGGGAGCTGTTTTTT
D gene: TRBD1; clone size: .; J gene: TRBJ1-6; V gene: TRBV18; CDR3 protein: CASSPRTGPNSPLHF; CDR3 DNA: TGTGCCAGCTCACCCAGGACAGGGCCGAATTCACCCCTCCACTTT
D gene: TRBD1; clone size: .; J gene: TRBJ2-7; V gene: TRBV5-6; CDR3 protein: CASSLTGAYEQYF; CDR3 DNA: TGTGCCAGCAGCTTGACAGGGGCGTACGAGCAGTACTTC
D gene: .; clone size: .; J gene: TRBJ1-1; V gene: TRBV10-3; CDR3 protein: CAIRPSGTEAFF; CDR3 DNA: TGTGCCATCAGGCCCTCCGGGACTGAAGCTTTCTTT
D gene: TRBD2; clone size: .; J gene: TRBJ2-5; V gene: TRBV5-1; CDR3 protein: CASSSYSGGETQYF; CDR3 DNA: TGCGCCAGCAGCTCTTATAGCGGGGGGGAGACCCAGTACTTC
D gene: TRBD1; clone size: once; J gene: TRBJ2-1; V gene: TRBV28; CDR3 protein: CASSHSSGGSYNEQFF; CDR3 DNA: TGTGCCAGCAGCCACAGTTCAGGGGGATCCTACAATGAGCAGTTCTTC
D gene: .; clone size: .; J gene: TRBJ1-2; V gene: TRBV7-9; CDR3 protein: CASSLVVTDYGYTF; CDR3 DNA: TGTGCCAGCAGCTTAGTAGTCACCGACTATGGCTACACCTTC
D gene: TRBD1; clone size: few; J gene: TRBJ1-4; V gene: TRBV5-4; CDR3 protein: CASSVTGTEEKLFF; CDR3 DNA: TGTGCCAGCAGCGTAACCGGGACAGAGGAAAAACTGTTTTTT
D gene: .; clone size: .; J gene: TRBJ2-3; V gene: TRBV2; CDR3 protein: CASRADRSTDTQYF; CDR3 DNA: TGTGCCAGCAGAGCCGACAGGAGCACAGATACGCAGTATTTT
D gene: TRBD2; clone size: .; J gene: TRBJ2-7; V gene: TRBV7-2; CDR3 protein: CASSSGLAGGVGEQYF; CDR3 DNA: TGTGCCAGCAGCTCCGGACTAGCGGGAGGCGTCGGGGAGCAGTACTTC
D gene: .; clone size: .; J gene: TRBJ1-2; V gene: TRBV5-6; CDR3 protein: CASSRRDGYTF; CDR3 DNA: TGTGCCAGCAGCCGCAGGGATGGCTACACCTTC
D gene: .; clone size: .; J gene: TRBJ2-2; V gene: TRBV7-9; CDR3 protein: CASSLDAGTGELFF; CDR3 DNA: TGTGCCAGCAGCTTAGATGCGGGAACTGGGGAGCTGTTTTTT
D gene: .; clone size: .; J gene: TRBJ1-1; V gene: TRBV6-5; CDR3 protein: CASTPAGVPNTEAFF; CDR3 DNA: TGTGCCAGCACCCCCGCCGGGGTGCCGAACACTGAAGCTTTCTTT
D gene: .; clone size: .; J gene: TRBJ1-3; V gene: TRBV6-6; CDR3 protein: CASRRGATIYF; CDR3 DNA: TGTGCCAGCCGGAGGGGAGCCACCATATATTTT
D gene: TRBD2; clone size: .; J gene: TRBJ2-1; V gene: TRBV24-1; CDR3 protein: CATSDSGEARYNEQFF; CDR3 DNA: TGTGCCACCAGTGATAGCGGGGAGGCACGCTACAATGAGCAGTTCTTC
D gene: .; clone size: .; J gene: TRBJ2-7; V gene: TRBV28; CDR3 protein: CASSLRGEQYF; CDR3 DNA: TGTGCCAGCAGTTTAAGGGGCGAGCAGTACTTC
D gene: .; clone size: few; J gene: TRBJ2-1; V gene: TRBV10-3; CDR3 protein: CATGRGLNSYNEQFF; CDR3 DNA: TGTGCCACGGGGCGGGGCCTGAACTCCTACAATGAGCAGTTCTTC
D gene: TRBD1; clone size: .; J gene: TRBJ1-1; V gene: TRBV29-1; CDR3 protein: CSVGQGLIEAFF; CDR3 DNA: TGCAGCGTTGGACAGGGGTTAATTGAAGCTTTCTTT
D gene: TRBD2; clone size: .; J gene: TRBJ2-3; V gene: TRBV3-1/TRBV3-2; CDR3 protein: CASSRTSGRGQSTDTQYF; CDR3 DNA: TGTGCCAGCAGCCGTACTAGCGGGAGAGGACAGAGCACAGATACGCAGTATTTT
D gene: TRBD1; clone size: .; J gene: TRBJ1-2; V gene: TRBV7-2; CDR3 protein: CASSLNLQGGGYTF; CDR3 DNA: TGTGCCAGCAGCTTAAATTTGCAGGGGGGTGGCTACACCTTC
D gene: TRBD1; clone size: once; J gene: TRBJ1-4; V gene: TRBV9; CDR3 protein: CASSAGQGIRTNEKLFF; CDR3 DNA: TGTGCCAGCAGCGCGGGACAGGGAATTAGGACTAATGAAAAACTGTTTTTT
D gene: .; clone size: .; J gene: TRBJ1-5; V gene: TRBV28; CDR3 protein: CASRPGRGHSNQPQHF; CDR3 DNA: TGTGCCAGCAGACCAGGACGGGGACATAGCAATCAGCCCCAGCATTTT
D gene: .; clone size: few; J gene: TRBJ1-1; V gene: TRBV3-1/TRBV3-2; CDR3 protein: CASSQGEAVFEAFF; CDR3 DNA: TGTGCCAGCAGCCAAGGGGAGGCAGTTTTTGAAGCTTTCTTT
D gene: TRBD2; clone size: .; J gene: TRBJ2-1; V gene: TRBV7-7; CDR3 protein: CASSRERGGNEQFF; CDR3 DNA: TGTGCCAGCAGCCGCGAGCGGGGGGGCAATGAGCAGTTCTTC